This TCR beta chain was found in a study of control samples from healthy donors and cancer patients. This CDR3 contains 13 residues. The germline CDR1 and CDR2 sequences are SSHAT and FNYEAQ (reference sequence). V was pared by 3 bases and J by 2 bases, with 7 bases between. Clones were sequenced by immunoSEQ multiplex PCR, and TCRdb holds only the in-frame ones, with some missing. The table has over 75,000 clones, around 80% seen once. The V and J genes are TRBV7-7 and TRBJ1-1, with D uncertain. Sequencing was done on a sample of blood. This receptor was identified in a man in his 60s in good health. The CDR3 DNA reads TGTGCCAGCAGCTTCAGTTATAACACTGAAGCTTTCTTT. The encoded protein is CASSFSYNTEAFF.